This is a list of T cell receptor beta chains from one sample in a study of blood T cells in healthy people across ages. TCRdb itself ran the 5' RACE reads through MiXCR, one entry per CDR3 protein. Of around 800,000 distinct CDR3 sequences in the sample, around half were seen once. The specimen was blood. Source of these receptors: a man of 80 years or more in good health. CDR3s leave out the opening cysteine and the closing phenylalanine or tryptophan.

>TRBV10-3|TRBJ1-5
AIREDKGSNQPQH
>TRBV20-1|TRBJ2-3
SAPGTTSGSDTQY
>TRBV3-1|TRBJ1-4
ASSGQGSGTNEKLF
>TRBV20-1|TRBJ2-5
SGGRRRGQETQY
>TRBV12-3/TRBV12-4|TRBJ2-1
ASRDNRASSYNEQF
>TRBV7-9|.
ASSPIWNEQY
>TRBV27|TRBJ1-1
ASSPQSGTEAF
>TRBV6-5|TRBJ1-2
ASSDSDKNYGYT
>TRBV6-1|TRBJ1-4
ASSEAPSRVENEKLF
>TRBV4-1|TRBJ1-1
ASSQDARGANTEAF
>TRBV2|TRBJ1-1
ASSEGPPRAF
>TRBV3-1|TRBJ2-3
ASSPTLGQGHRYAY
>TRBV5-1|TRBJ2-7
ASTGTSGSGEQY
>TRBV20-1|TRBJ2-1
SAKSRDFHNEQF
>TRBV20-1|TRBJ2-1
SARDWTSGNNEQF
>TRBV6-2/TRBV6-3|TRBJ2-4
ASSNPAVAKNIQY
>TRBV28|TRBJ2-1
ASSPPDARGNEQF
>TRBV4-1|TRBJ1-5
ASSQAYILAGNQPQH
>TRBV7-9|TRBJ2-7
ASSLASGSDEQY
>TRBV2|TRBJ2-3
ASSEASGVQLTDTQY
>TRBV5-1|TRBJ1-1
ASSFGQGITEAF
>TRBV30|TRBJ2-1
AWNTGQAMINEQF
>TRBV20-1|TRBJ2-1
SARGGAGWYNEQF
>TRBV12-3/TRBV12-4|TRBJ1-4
ASRQFRGGEEKLF
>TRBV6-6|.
ASSYNSGVPEQY
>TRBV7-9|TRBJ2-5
ASGELGRETQY